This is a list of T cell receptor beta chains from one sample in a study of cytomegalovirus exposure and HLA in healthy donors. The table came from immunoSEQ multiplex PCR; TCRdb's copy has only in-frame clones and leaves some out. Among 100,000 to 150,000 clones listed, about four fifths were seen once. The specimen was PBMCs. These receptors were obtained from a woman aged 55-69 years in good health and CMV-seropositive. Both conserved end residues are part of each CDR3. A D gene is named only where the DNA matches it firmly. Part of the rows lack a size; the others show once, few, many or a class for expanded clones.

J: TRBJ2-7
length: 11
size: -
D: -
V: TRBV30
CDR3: CAWSRGFEQYF
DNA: TGTGCCTGGAGCCGCGGTTTTGAGCAGTACTTC

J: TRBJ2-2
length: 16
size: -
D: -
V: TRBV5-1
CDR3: CASSFSVDSNTGELFF
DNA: TGCGCCAGCAGCTTCTCAGTGGACAGCAACACCGGGGAGCTGTTTTTT

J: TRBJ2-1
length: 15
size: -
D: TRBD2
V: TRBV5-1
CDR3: CASSLSGGGYNEQFF
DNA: TGCGCCAGCAGCCTAAGCGGGGGAGGGTACAATGAGCAGTTCTTC

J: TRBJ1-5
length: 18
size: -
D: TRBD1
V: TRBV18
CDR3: CASSPGTGQSEGNQPQHF
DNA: TGTGCCAGCTCACCAGGGACAGGGCAGAGTGAGGGCAATCAGCCCCAGCATTTT

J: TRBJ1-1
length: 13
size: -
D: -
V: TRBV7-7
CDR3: CASSAGAGTEAFF
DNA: TGTGCTAGCTCCGCGGGGGCGGGGACTGAAGCTTTCTTT

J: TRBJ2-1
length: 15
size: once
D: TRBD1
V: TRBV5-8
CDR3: CASSTGGRSYNEQFF
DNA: TGTGCCAGCAGTACAGGGGGCAGATCCTACAATGAGCAGTTCTTC

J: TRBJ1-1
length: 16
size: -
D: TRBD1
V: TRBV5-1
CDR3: CASSTQQGALNTEAFF
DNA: TGCGCCAGCAGCACCCAACAGGGGGCTTTGAACACTGAAGCTTTCTTT

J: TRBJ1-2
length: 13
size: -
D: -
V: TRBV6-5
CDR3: CASSEYGTIDYTF
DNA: TGTGCCAGCAGTGAATATGGGACAATCGACTACACCTTC

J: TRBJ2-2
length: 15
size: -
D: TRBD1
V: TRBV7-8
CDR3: CASSSTGLSRGELFF
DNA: TGTGCCAGCAGCTCGACAGGGTTAAGTAGAGGGGAGCTGTTTTTT

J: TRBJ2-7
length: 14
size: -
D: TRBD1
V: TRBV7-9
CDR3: CSSSLGTGELEQYF
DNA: TGTTCCAGCAGCTTAGGTACAGGGGAGTTAGAGCAGTACTTC

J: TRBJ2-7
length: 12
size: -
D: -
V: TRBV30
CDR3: CAWSPQGDEQYF
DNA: TGTGCCTGGAGTCCACAGGGAGACGAGCAGTACTTC

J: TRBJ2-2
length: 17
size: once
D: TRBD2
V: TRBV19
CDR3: CASSIPSGLAGTGELFF
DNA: TGTGCCAGTAGTATTCCTAGCGGCCTGGCGGGGACCGGGGAGCTGTTTTTT

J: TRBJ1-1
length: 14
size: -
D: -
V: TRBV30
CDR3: CAWSVRGGKTEAFF
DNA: TGTGCCTGGAGTGTCCGGGGGGGAAAAACTGAAGCTTTCTTT

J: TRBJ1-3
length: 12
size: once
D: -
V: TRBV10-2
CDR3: CATHTTADTIYF
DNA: TGCGCCACACACACCACCGCGGACACCATATATTTT

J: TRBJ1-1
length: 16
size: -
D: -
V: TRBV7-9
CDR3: CASSSRAGHMNTEAFF
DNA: TGTGCCAGCAGCTCAAGGGCAGGGCACATGAACACTGAAGCTTTCTTT

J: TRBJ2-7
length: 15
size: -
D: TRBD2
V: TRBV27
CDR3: CASSVTSGPSYEQYF
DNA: TGTGCCAGCAGTGTCACTAGCGGCCCCTCCTACGAGCAGTACTTC